One and the same sample provided the 4 T cell receptor beta chains below, sequenced in a study of T cells in Graves' hyperthyroidism and ophthalmopathy. Researchers took RNA transcripts and amplified the TCR beta CDR3 regions from them. A first-round RT-PCR of the TCR CDR3 used the HTBI primer set. TCRdb redid the calling of the multiplex PCR reads with MiXCR, one entry per CDR3 protein. Altogether some 620,000 distinct CDR3 sequences are present, about 16% being singletons, with the ten largest covering around 4%. Specimen: blood. These receptors all stem from a woman aged 25 to 45 with Graves' hyperthyroidism.

The J gene is TRBJ2-1, the V gene TRBV14; 8 bases are shared with TRBD2. Germline V gene sequence: CDR1 SGHDN, CDR2 FVKESK. V lost 2 bases and J lost 0; bases outside the gene matches: 15. The CDR3 runs to 20 residues. CDR3 sequence: CASSQYNSGVAQNSYNEQFF. The CDR3 DNA reads as TGTGCCAGCAGCCAATATAATAGCGGGGTGGCCCAGAACTCCTACAATGAGCAGTTCTTC.

This clonotype came up many times. V gene TRBV12-5 combines with J gene TRBJ2-5; D is undetermined. The ends were cut back, 3 bases at V and 5 bases at J, with 4 bases in the middle. This CDR3 spans 11 amino acids. From germline, CDR1 is LGHNT and CDR2 FRNRAP. CDR3 nucleotides: TGTGCTAGTGGTTTTGGGGAGACCCAGTACTTC. Its translation: CASGFGETQYF.

This clonotype was seen more than once but under ten times. The J gene is TRBJ1-6, the V gene TRBV12-3 or TRBV12-4; D is perhaps TRBD1 (5 bases). The CDR3 contains 14 residues. V lost 5 bases and J 4 bases, leaving 9 bases between the germline ends. CDR3 DNA: TGTGCCAGCAGTATGACAGATTATAATTCACCCCTCCACTTT. It is translated as CASSMTDYNSPLHF.

This chain uses TRBV5-1 with TRBJ2-1, with TRBD2 as a possible D gene (6 bases). CDR1 is SGHRS, CDR2 YFSETQ, per germline. The CDR3 totals 13 residues. V was pared by 7 bases and J by 7 bases, with 15 bases between. The CDR3 DNA reads TGCGCCAGCTTGAGGGACTTTGGTAATGAGCAGTTCTTC. This codes for CASLRDFGNEQFF. The entire variable domain, with the rest obtained from reference TRBV5-1 and TRBJ2-1, is as follows: KAGVTQTPRYLIKTRGQQVTLSCSPISGHRSVSWYQQTPGQGLQFLFEYFSETQRNKGNFPGRFSGRQFSNSRSEMNVSTLELGDSALYLCASLRDFGNEQFFGPGTRLTVL.